This TCR beta chain was found in a study of shared clonotypes between healthy human individuals. Study details: Per donor, CD8 memory used one plate, CD8 naive used two, CD4 memory used three and CD4 naive used three. Findings of the study overall: The expectation was that sequencing depth would affect clonotype sharing among donors.

CD45RO-negative cells were positively selected for CCR7, leaving out terminally differentiated effector memory CD45RA+ cells. Notes on this clone: As yet, its antigen is unknown.

The germline CDR1 and CDR2 sequences are SGHRS and YFSETQ. Trimming stripped 9 bases from V and 0 bases from J, with 10 bases between. The CDR3 is made up of 13 amino acids. The repertoire was sequenced with immunoSEQ multiplex PCR; TCRdb's copy has only in-frame clones and lacks some. The sample contains about 580,000 clones, roughly 98% of which appear only once. The receptor's source is a man aged 30 to 39 in good health. The chain links TRBV5-1 to TRBJ2-4; D unclear. The sample comprised naive CD8+ T cells sorted from blood. The CDR3, as DNA: TGCGCCACCCTACTCCTAGCCAAAAACATTCAGTACTTC. Translating gives CATLLLAKNIQYF.